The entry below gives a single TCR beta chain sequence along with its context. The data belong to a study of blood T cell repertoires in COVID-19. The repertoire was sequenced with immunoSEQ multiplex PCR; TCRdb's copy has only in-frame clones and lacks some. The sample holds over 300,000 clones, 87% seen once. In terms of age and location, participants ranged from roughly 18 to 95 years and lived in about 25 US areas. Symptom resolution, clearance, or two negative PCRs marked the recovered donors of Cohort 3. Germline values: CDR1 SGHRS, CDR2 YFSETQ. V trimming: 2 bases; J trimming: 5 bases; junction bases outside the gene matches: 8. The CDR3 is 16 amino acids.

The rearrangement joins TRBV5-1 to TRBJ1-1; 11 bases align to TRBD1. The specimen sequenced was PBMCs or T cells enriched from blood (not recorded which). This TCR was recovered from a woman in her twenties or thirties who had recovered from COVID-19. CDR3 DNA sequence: TGCGCCAGCAGCTTTTGGACAGGGGGCGAGAAGACTGAAGCTTTCTTT. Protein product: CASSFWTGGEKTEAFF. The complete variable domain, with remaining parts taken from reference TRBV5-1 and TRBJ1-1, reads KAGVTQTPRYLIKTRGQQVTLSCSPISGHRSVSWYQQTPGQGLQFLFEYFSETQRNKGNFPGRFSGRQFSNSRSEMNVSTLELGDSALYLCASSFWTGGEKTEAFFGQGTRLTVV.